This T cell receptor (beta chain) was documented in a study of blood T cells in healthy people across ages. CDR3 length: 15 residues. V gave up 3 bases and J gave up 7 bases; unmatched junction bases: 3. Germline CDR1 and CDR2: KGHSH and LQKENI. This clonotype was counted only a few times. Primers used in a second PCR of about 6 to 12 cycles were a sample-barcoded 5' primer and a J-beta primer mix. TCRdb analysed the 5' RACE reads with MiXCR anew, one entry per CDR3 protein. The table lists approximately 1.5 million distinct CDR3 sequences, roughly 43% of them singletons, with roughly 3.7% in the top ten.

The rearrangement links TRBV18 to TRBJ2-3; 14 bases agree with TRBD2. The receptor was derived from a woman between 18 and 29 years old in good health. Sequenced input: blood. The DNA of the CDR3 is TGTGCCAGCTCACCCGGACTAGCGGGGGGTAATACGCAGTATTTT. This codes for CASSPGLAGGNTQYF.